These 11 T cell receptor beta chains were sequenced from one sample in a study of control samples from healthy donors and cancer patients. Only in-frame clones appear in the TCRdb table, and some are missing; sequencing was by immunoSEQ multiplex PCR. The data contain 150,000 or so clones, 80% to 95% of them singletons. The sample comprised blood. The receptors derive from a woman in her thirties in good health.

This sequence joins TRBV10-1 and TRBJ2-7; D might be TRBD2 (5 bases). V was cut by 0 bases and J by 0 bases, with 12 bases left in between. Germline lookup yields CDR1 WNHNN and CDR2 SYGVQD (reference sequence). The CDR3 runs to 16 residues. The CDR3: CASSESEEGYSYEQYF. Here the CDR3 DNA reads TGCGCCAGCAGTGAGTCGGAAGAGGGATACTCCTACGAGCAGTACTTC.

This chain uses TRBV9 with TRBJ1-3; TRBD1 aligns across 9 bases. The CDR3 totals 15 residues. Unmatched junction bases numbered 4, after V lost 3 bases and J lost 3 bases. Germline CDR1 and CDR2: SGDLS and YYNGEE. In DNA form, the CDR3 reads TGTGCCAGCAGCGAACAGGGGGCTTTTGGAAACACCATATATTTT. It codes for CASSEQGAFGNTIYF.

The chain combines TRBV29-1 with TRBJ2-3; tentatively, D is TRBD1 (6 bases). Trimming shortened V by 4 bases and J by 3 bases, and 17 bases separated the two germline ends. Germline-derived CDR1 and CDR2 are SQVTM and ANQGSEA. This CDR3 region has 15 residues. Written as DNA, the CDR3 is TGCAGCGTTGTTGCGGCCGGGGACATAACAGATACGCAGTATTTT. Amino acid sequence: CSVVAAGDITDTQYF.

This chain links TRBV2 with TRBJ1-1, with D hard to call. V was pared by 5 bases and J by 3 bases, with 16 bases between. The CDR3 has 15 residues. Germline V gene data show CDR1 as SNHLY and CDR2 as FYNNEI. The CDR3 region is CASSPREEYHTEAFF. The CDR3 region has the DNA TGTGCCAGCAGTCCTCGTGAGGAATATCACACTGAAGCTTTCTTT.

V is TRBV11-2 and J is TRBJ2-7; D is perhaps TRBD1 (7 bases). The CDR3 extends over 14 amino acids. Germline V CDR1 and CDR2: SGHAT, FQNNGV. V lost 5 bases to trimming and J lost 4 bases, with 15 bases between them. The CDR3 loop reads CASSAYRGGYEQYF. CDR3 sequence (DNA): TGTGCCAGCAGCGCCTACAGGGGAGGATACGAGCAGTACTTC.

The V and J genes are TRBV6-2 or TRBV6-3 and TRBJ2-1, with 7 bases fitting TRBD2. V dropped 2 bases and J dropped 2; count of bases not matched to a gene: 0. Germline V lookup: CDR1 MNHEY, CDR2 SVGEGT. The CDR3 sequence is 14 residues long. The CDR3 loop is CASSYAGAYNEQFF. The CDR3 DNA reads as TGTGCCAGCAGTTACGCGGGAGCCTACAATGAGCAGTTCTTC.

The genes are TRBV30 and TRBJ1-2, with D hard to call. V lost 2 bases and J 8 bases, leaving 9 bases between the germline ends. The CDR3 totals 11 residues. Germline CDR1 is GTSNPN and CDR2 is SVGIG (reference sequence). The CDR3 region is CAWSPLGGYTF. Written as DNA, the CDR3 is TGTGCCTGGAGTCCTCTGGGGGGCTACACCTTC.

The rearrangement links TRBV11-3 to TRBJ2-3, with D possibly being TRBD1 (5 bases). V lost 6 bases and J 4 bases, leaving 11 bases between the germline ends. Germline CDR1 reads SGHNT; CDR2 reads YENEEA. The CDR3 totals 13 residues. The CDR3 sequence: CASRGQGADTQYF. As DNA, the CDR3 is TGTGCCAGCAGAGGGCAGGGCGCAGATACGCAGTATTTT.

The gene calls are TRBV19 and TRBJ1-5, with a weak D call TRBD1 (5 bases). Trimming pared 3 bases from V and 0 bases from J, leaving 21 bases between. CDR3 length: 19 residues. Germline V gives CDR1 LNHDA, CDR2 SQIVND (reference sequence). CDR3 nucleotide sequence: TGTGCCAGTAGTATTAGGGGTACAGCCCCTCGGGGTAGCAATCAGCCCCAGCATTTT. It is translated as CASSIRGTAPRGSNQPQHF.

V is TRBV19 and J is TRBJ1-3, with D hard to call. V was cut by 4 bases and J by 0 bases, with 19 bases left in between. The germline CDR1 and CDR2 sequences are LNHDA and SQIVND (reference sequence). CDR3 length equals 18 residues. The CDR3 reads CASSRGFRVKASGNTIYF. CDR3 bases: TGTGCCAGTAGTAGAGGCTTTCGAGTTAAGGCCTCTGGAAACACCATATATTTT.

J is TRBJ2-5 and V is TRBV7-3; possibly TRBD2 for D (6 bases). Germline V CDR1 and CDR2: SGHTA, FQGTGA. The V gene lost 5 bases and the J gene lost 5 bases, with 12 bases spanning the gap. This CDR3 is 13 amino acids long. DNA for the CDR3: TGTGCCAGCAGCAAAGGACTAATGGAGACCCAGTACTTC. This sequence encodes CASSKGLMETQYF.